The subject of this entry is one TCR beta chain. Germline values: CDR1 MNHEY, CDR2 SVGAGI. The CDR3 runs 13 residues. Trimming left V 4 bases short and J 4 bases short, with 10 bases between. These data come from a study of blood T cell repertoires in COVID-19. The overall study: Some COVID-19 samples were acute and others convalescent; all came from the United States, Italy and Spain.

The method was immunoSEQ multiplex PCR; TCRdb's version includes in-frame clones alone and lacks a portion of them. Here the sample spans approximately 500,000 clones, 70% to 90% being singletons. Sequenced sample: peripheral blood. The chain recombines TRBV6-5 with TRBJ1-2; D gene ambiguous. The source of this sequence is a human donor in a cohort sampled during active COVID-19. The CDR3 DNA sequence: TGTGCCAGCAGTTTAGGGAGGATCTATGGCTACACCTTC. Its protein product is CASSLGRIYGYTF.